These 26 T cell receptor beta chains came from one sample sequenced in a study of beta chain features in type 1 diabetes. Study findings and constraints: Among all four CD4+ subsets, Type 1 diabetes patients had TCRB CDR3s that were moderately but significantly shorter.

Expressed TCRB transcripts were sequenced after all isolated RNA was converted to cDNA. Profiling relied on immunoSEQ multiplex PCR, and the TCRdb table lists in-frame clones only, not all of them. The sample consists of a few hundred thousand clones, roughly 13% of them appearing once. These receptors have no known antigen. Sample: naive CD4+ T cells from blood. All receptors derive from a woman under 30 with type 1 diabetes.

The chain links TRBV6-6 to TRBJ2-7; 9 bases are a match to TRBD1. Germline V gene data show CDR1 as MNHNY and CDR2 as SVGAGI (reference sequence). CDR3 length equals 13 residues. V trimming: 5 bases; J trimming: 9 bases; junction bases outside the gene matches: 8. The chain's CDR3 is CASSNDRGDGQYF. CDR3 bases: TGTGCCAGCAGTAATGACAGGGGGGACGGGCAGTACTTC.

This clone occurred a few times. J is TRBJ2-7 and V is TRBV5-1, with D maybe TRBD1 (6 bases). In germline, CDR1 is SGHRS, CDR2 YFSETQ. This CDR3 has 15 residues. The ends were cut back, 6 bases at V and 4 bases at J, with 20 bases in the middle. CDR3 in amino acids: CASTSTGTHPYEQYF. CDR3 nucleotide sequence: TGCGCCAGCACCTCCACCGGGACACACCCGTACGAGCAGTACTTC.

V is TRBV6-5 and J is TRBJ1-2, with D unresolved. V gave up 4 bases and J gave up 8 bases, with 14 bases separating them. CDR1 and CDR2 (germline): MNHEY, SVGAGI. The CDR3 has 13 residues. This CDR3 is CASSLGRSGGYTF. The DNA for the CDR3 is TGTGCCAGCAGTTTGGGCAGAAGTGGGGGCTACACCTTC.

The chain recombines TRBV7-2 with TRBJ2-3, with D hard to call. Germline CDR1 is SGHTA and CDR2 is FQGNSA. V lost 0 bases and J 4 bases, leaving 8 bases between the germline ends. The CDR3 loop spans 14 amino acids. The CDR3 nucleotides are TGTGCCAGCAGCTTAGCCAGGTGGCCAGATACGCAGTATTTT. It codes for CASSLARWPDTQYF.

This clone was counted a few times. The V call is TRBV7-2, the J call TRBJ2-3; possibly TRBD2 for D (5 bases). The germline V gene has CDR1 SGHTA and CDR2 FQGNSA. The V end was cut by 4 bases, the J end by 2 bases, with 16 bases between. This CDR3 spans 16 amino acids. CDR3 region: CASSSQTNGVTDTQYF. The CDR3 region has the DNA TGTGCCAGCAGCTCACAAACTAACGGGGTCACAGATACGCAGTATTTT.

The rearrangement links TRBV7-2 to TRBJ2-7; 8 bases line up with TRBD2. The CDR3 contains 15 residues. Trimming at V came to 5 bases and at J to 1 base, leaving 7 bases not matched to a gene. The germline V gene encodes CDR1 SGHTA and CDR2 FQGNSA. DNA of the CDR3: TGTGCCAGCAGCCCACACGGGGGGGGATCCTACGAGCAGTACTTC. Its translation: CASSPHGGGSYEQYF.

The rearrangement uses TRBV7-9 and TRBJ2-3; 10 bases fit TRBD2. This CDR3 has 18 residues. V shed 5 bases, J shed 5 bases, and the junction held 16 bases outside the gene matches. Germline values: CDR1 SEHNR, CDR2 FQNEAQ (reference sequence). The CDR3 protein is CASSQQKGSGGMRDTQYF. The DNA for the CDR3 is TGTGCCAGCAGCCAACAGAAAGGTAGCGGGGGGATGAGAGATACGCAGTATTTT.

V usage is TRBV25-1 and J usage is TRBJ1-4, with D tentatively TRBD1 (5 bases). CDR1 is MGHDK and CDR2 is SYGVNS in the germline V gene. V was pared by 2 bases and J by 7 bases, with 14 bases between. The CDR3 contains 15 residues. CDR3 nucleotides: TGTGCCAGCAGTGAAGCCCCAGGGATGGGTGAAAAACTGTTTTTT. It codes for CASSEAPGMGEKLFF.

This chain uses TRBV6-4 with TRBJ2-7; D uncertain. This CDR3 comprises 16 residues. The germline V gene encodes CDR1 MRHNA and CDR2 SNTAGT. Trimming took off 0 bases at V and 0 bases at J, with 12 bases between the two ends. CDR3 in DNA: TGTGCCAGCAGTGACTCTTTTGTTCCTAGCTCCTACGAGCAGTACTTC. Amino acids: CASSDSFVPSSYEQYF.

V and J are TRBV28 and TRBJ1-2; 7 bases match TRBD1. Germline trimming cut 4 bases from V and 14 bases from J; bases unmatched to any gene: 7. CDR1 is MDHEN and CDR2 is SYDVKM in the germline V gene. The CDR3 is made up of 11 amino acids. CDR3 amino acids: CASSSNRQGTF. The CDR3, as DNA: TGTGCCAGCAGTTCTAACCGACAGGGTACCTTC.

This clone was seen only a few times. The CDR3 DNA reads TGTGCCAGCAGCTTTCGGGACAGGGATTCACCCCTCCACTTT. Encoded protein: CASSFRDRDSPLHF. The chain links TRBV7-2 to TRBJ1-6, with 9 bases identical to TRBD1. V trimming: 3 bases; J trimming: 8 bases; junction bases outside the gene matches: 2. The germline gives CDR1 SGHTA, CDR2 FQGNSA. The CDR3 covers 14 residues.

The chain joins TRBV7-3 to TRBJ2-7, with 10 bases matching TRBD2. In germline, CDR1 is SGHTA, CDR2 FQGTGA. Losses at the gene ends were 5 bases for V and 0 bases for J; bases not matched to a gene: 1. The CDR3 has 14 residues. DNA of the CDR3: TGTGCCAGCAGCATAGCGGGGGGCTCCTACGAGCAGTACTTC. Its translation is CASSIAGGSYEQYF.

CDR3 loop: CASSRGLAGGNEQFF. In DNA form, the CDR3 reads TGTGCCAGCTCCCGAGGACTAGCGGGAGGCAATGAGCAGTTCTTC. This chain connects TRBV18 to TRBJ2-1; TRBD2 matches at 14 bases. This CDR3 region has 15 residues. Germline V gene sequence: CDR1 KGHSH, CDR2 LQKENI. The J segment lost 6 bases and the V segment lost 6 bases, leaving 4 bases of the junction unmatched. Together with reference TRBV18 and TRBJ2-1, the CDR3 gives the full variable domain: NAGVMQNPRHLVRRRGQEARLRCSPMKGHSHVYWYRQLPEEGLKFMVYLQKENIIDESGMPKERFSAEFPKEGPSILRIQQVVRGDSAAYFCASSRGLAGGNEQFFGPGTRLTVL.

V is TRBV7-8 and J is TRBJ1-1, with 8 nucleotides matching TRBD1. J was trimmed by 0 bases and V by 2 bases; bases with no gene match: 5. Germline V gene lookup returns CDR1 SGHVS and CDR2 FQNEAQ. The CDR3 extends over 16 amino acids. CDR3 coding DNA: TGTGCCAGCAGCTTAAGGAGGACAGGGATGAACACTGAAGCTTTCTTT. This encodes CASSLRRTGMNTEAFF.

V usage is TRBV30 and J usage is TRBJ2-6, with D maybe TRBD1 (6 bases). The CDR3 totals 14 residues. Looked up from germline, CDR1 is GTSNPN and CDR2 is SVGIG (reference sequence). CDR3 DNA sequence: TGTGCTACGGGACACCGCTCTGGGGCCAACGTCCTGACTTTC. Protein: CATGHRSGANVLTF.

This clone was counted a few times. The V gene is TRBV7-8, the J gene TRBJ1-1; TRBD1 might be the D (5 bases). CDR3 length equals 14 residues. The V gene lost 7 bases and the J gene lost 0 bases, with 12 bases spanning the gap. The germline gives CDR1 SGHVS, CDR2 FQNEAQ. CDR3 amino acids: CASKTGRVNTEAFF. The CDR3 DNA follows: TGTGCCAGCAAAACAGGACGAGTGAACACTGAAGCTTTCTTT.

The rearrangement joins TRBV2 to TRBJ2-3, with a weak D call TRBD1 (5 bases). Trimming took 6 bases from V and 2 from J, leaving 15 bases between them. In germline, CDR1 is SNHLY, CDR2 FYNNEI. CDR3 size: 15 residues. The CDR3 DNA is TGTGCCAGCAGGCCCCAGGGATTACACACAGATACGCAGTATTTT. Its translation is CASRPQGLHTDTQYF.

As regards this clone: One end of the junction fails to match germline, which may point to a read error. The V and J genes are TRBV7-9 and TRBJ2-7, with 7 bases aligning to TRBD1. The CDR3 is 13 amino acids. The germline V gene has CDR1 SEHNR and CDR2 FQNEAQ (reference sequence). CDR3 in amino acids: CASSLGGSGTDDF. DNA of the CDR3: TGTGCCAGCAGCTTAGGGGGATCGGGGACAGACGACTTC.

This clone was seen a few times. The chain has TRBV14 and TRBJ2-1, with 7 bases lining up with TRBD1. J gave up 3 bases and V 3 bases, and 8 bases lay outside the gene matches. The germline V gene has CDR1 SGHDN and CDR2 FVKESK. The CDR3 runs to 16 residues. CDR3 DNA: TGTGCCAGCAGCCAGGGTTCCGGGACAGTCTACAATGAGCAGTTCTTC. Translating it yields CASSQGSGTVYNEQFF.

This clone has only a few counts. The CDR3 DNA is TGCGCCAGCAGCCCCCTGGCGGGAGCGAGCTACAATGAGCAGTTCTTC. Protein sequence: CASSPLAGASYNEQFF. This chain connects TRBV5-1 to TRBJ2-1; 7 bases align to TRBD2. Germline V gene lookup returns CDR1 SGHRS and CDR2 YFSETQ. The CDR3 sequence is 16 residues long. Trimming cost V 4 bases and J 3 bases; bases outside gene matches: 10.

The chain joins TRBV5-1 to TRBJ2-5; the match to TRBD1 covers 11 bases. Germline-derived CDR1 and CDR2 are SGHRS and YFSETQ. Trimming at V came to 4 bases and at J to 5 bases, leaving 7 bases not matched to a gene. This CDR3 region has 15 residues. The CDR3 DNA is TGCGCCAGCAGCAGCCGGACAGGGGGCGAGGAGACCCAGTACTTC. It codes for CASSSRTGGEETQYF.

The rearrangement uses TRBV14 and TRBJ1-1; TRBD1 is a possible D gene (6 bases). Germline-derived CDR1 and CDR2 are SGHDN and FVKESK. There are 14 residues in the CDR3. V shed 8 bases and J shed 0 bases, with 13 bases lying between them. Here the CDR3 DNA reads TGTGCCAGCTCGACAGGTCATTTGAACACTGAAGCTTTCTTT. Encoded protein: CASSTGHLNTEAFF.

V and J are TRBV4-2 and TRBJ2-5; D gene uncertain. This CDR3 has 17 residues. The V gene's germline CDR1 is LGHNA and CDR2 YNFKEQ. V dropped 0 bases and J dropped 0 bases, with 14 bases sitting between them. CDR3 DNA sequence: TGTGCCAGCAGCCAAGATCGTGGCGGCCCCCACCAAGAGACCCAGTACTTC. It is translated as CASSQDRGGPHQETQYF.

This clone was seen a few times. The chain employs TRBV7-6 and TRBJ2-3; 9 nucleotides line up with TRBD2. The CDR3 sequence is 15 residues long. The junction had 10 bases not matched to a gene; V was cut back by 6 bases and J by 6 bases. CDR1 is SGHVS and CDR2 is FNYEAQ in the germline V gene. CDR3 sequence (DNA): TGTGCCAGCAGGCCCCTAGCGGGGTTCACGGATACGCAGTATTTT. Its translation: CASRPLAGFTDTQYF.

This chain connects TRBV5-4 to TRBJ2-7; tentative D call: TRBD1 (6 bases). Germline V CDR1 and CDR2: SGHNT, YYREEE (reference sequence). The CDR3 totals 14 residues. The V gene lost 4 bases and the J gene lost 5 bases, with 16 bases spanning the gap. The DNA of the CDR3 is TGTGCCAGCAGCGGAGACAGGCCGGTCAACGAGCAGTACTTC. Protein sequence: CASSGDRPVNEQYF.

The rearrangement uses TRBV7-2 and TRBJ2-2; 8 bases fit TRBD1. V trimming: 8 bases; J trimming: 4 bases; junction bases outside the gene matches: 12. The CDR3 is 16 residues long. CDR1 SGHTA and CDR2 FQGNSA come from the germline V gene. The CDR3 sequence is CASRPPGQVATGELFF. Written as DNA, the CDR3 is TGTGCCAGCCGCCCTCCGGGACAGGTCGCCACCGGGGAGCTGTTTTTT.